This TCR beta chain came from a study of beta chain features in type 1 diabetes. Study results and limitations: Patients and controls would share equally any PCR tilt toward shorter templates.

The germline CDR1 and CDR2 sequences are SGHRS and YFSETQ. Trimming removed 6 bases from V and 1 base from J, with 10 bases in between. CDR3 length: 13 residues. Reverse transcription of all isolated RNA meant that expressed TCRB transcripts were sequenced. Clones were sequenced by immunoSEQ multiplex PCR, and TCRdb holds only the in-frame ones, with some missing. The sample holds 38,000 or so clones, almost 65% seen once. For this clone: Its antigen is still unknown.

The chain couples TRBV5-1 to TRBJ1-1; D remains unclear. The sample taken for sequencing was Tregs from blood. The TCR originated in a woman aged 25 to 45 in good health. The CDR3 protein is CASTRIGNTEAFF. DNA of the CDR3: TGCGCCAGCACGCGCATTGGGAACACTGAAGCTTTCTTT.